The source of this TCR beta chain is a study of T cells in Graves' hyperthyroidism and ophthalmopathy. Between the trimmed V and J ends, which lost 0 bases and 4 bases, there was a span of 9 bases. Per the germline V gene, CDR1 is SGHDT and CDR2 is YYEEEE. The CDR3 covers 14 residues. There were TCR beta CDR3 regions amplified from RNA transcripts. Researchers ran a first-round RT-PCR on the TCR CDR3 using the HTBI primer set. TCRdb reprocessed the multiplex PCR reads with MiXCR, giving one entry per CDR3 protein. The sample includes a few hundred thousand distinct CDR3 sequences, about a sixth of them seen just once. This clonotype has only a few counts.

Input material: blood. This receptor was obtained from a woman in her late teens or twenties with Graves' ophthalmopathy. The chain links TRBV5-6 to TRBJ2-3; no reliable D call. The CDR3 protein is CASSLGSFADTQYF. The CDR3 DNA follows: TGTGCCAGCAGCTTGGGTAGTTTCGCAGATACGCAGTATTTT. Using reference TRBV5-6 and TRBJ2-3 for the parts outside the CDR3, the full variable domain is DAGVTQSPTHLIKTRGQQVTLRCSPKSGHDTVSWYQQALGQGPQFIFQYYEEEERQRGNFPDRFSGHQFPNYSSELNVNALLLGDSALYLCASSLGSFADTQYFGPGTRLTVL.